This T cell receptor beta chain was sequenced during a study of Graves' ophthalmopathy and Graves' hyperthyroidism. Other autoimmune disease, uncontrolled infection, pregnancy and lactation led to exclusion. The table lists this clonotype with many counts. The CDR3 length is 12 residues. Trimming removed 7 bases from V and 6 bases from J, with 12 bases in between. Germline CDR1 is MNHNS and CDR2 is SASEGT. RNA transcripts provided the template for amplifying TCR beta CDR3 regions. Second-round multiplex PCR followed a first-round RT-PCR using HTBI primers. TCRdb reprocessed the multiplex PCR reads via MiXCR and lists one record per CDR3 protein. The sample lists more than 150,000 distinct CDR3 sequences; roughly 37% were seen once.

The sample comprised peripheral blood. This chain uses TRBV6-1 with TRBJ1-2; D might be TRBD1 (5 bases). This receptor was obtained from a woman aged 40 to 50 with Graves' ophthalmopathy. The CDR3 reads CASNRARDGYTF. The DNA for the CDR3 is TGTGCCAGCAACAGAGCCAGGGATGGCTACACCTTC.